This entry features one T cell receptor beta chain sequence. What it recognizes is unknown. This table comes from immunoSEQ multiplex PCR, and its TCRdb copy is limited to in-frame clones, with some not included. The table includes approximately 36,000 clones, 79% detected once. This entry is derived from a study of high-grade serous ovarian cancer treatment subgroups. Findings and caveats of the study: Spatial context was lost because tumors were sequenced in bulk. TCR relatedness rose with neoantigen level and trended with mutation load.

Trimming cost V 4 bases and J 5 bases; bases outside gene matches: 10. The length of the CDR3 is 17 residues. CDR1 is MGHRA and CDR2 is YSYEKL in the germline V gene. The tumor samples were collected prior to definitive surgery or chemotherapy. The source is a human donor with high-grade serous ovarian cancer. Input material: tumor tissue. The V gene is TRBV4-1, the J gene TRBJ2-2; 10 bases align to TRBD2. The CDR3 bases are TGCGCCAGCAGCCCATCTTTAAATAGCGGGAGGACCGGGGAGCTGTTTTTT. Its translation is CASSPSLNSGRTGELFF.